The 28 T cell receptor beta chains below all came from one sample that was sequenced in a study of blood T cell repertoires in COVID-19. The data were produced by immunoSEQ multiplex PCR, yet TCRdb's version contains in-frame clones alone and is incomplete. The sample holds 180,000 or so clones, around 85% seen once. The sequenced material came from PBMCs or T cells enriched from blood (not recorded which). The receptors shown here come from a man between 40 and 49 years old who had recovered from COVID-19.

The chain links TRBV29-1 to TRBJ2-1, with TRBD2 matching 10 bases. The CDR3 spans 12 residues. The germline V gene has CDR1 SQVTM and CDR2 ANQGSEA. The V segment lost 6 bases and the J segment 10 bases; nucleotides outside the gene matches: 6. The CDR3 region is CSVRTSGWEQFF. The CDR3 DNA follows: TGCAGCGTAAGGACTAGCGGTTGGGAGCAGTTCTTC.

The V call is TRBV6-1, the J call TRBJ1-1; D uncertain. CDR3 length: 15 residues. The germline gives CDR1 MNHNS, CDR2 SASEGT. The germline V and J ends were trimmed by 1 base and 0 bases, with 9 bases remaining between them. CDR3 residues: CASSEVRGVNTEAFF. For the CDR3, the DNA is TGTGCCAGCAGTGAAGTTCGGGGAGTGAACACTGAAGCTTTCTTT.

This clone was counted between two and nine times. The rearrangement links TRBV19 to TRBJ1-3; 8 nucleotides agree with TRBD1. In germline, CDR1 is LNHDA, CDR2 SQIVND (reference sequence). The CDR3 is made up of 13 amino acids. J lost 6 bases, V lost 9 bases, and 7 bases had no gene match. The CDR3, as DNA: TGTGCCAGCAGCACAGGGGGGATAAACACCATATATTTT. Translating gives CASSTGGINTIYF.

The chain employs TRBV19 and TRBJ2-5; maybe TRBD1 (6 bases). Germline lookup yields CDR1 LNHDA and CDR2 SQIVND (reference sequence). The CDR3 is made up of 16 amino acids. Trimming took 5 bases from V and 9 from J, leaving 25 bases between them. CDR3 nucleotides: TGTGCCAGTAGTTTCGAACCGGGACACACGCCCGTAGCCCAGTACTTC. It translates to CASSFEPGHTPVAQYF.

The chain uses TRBV4-1 and TRBJ1-6; D remains unclear. The germline V and J ends were trimmed by 0 bases and 6 bases, with 6 bases remaining between them. The CDR3 contains 14 residues. CDR1 and CDR2 from the germline V gene are MGHRA and YSYEKL. CDR3 nucleotides: TGCGCCAGCAGCCAAGATCAGCGTAATTCACCCCTCCACTTT. Its protein product is CASSQDQRNSPLHF.

Of note for this clone: Other DNA sequences in this sample translate to the same CDR3. The chain couples TRBV2 to TRBJ1-5; weak D call: TRBD1 (5 bases). Trimming shortened V by 5 bases and J by 1 base, and 12 bases separated the two germline ends. CDR1 and CDR2 (germline): SNHLY, FYNNEI. There are 15 residues in the CDR3. Written as DNA, the CDR3 is TGTGCCAGCAGTACGACCAGGGTGAGCAATCAGCCCCAGCATTTT. Its protein is CASSTTRVSNQPQHF.

This clone was recorded only once. The rearrangement links TRBV5-1 to TRBJ1-4, with TRBD1 as a possible D gene (6 bases). Trimming left V 0 bases short and J 3 bases short, with 15 bases between. CDR3 size: 17 residues. Germline CDR1 SGHRS, CDR2 YFSETQ. The CDR3 spells CASSLGGWTAANEKLFF. In DNA form, the CDR3 reads TGCGCCAGCAGCTTGGGGGGGTGGACAGCAGCTAATGAAAAACTGTTTTTT.

V and J are TRBV11-3 and TRBJ2-5; possible D gene TRBD2, 7 bases. The germline V gene has CDR1 SGHNT and CDR2 YENEEA. This CDR3 contains 16 residues. V gave up 6 bases and J gave up 5 bases, with 22 bases separating them. The chain's CDR3 is CASSGDGGAGGETQYF. CDR3 nucleotides: TGTGCCAGCAGTGGAGATGGGGGGGCCGGCGGCGAGACCCAGTACTTC.

The chain recombines TRBV9 with TRBJ1-3; possible D gene TRBD1, 5 bases. CDR3 length equals 15 residues. Germline assignment: CDR1 SGDLS and CDR2 YYNGEE. The V end lost 2 bases, the J end lost 4 bases, and 13 bases lay between the germline ends. The CDR3 loop reads CASSVTGTTGNTIYF. The CDR3 bases are TGTGCCAGCAGCGTGACCGGGACTACCGGAAACACCATATATTTT.

The rearrangement uses TRBV27 and TRBJ2-1; 11 nucleotides line up with TRBD1. Germline lookup yields CDR1 MNHEY and CDR2 SMNVEV (reference sequence). There are 19 residues in the CDR3. V was pared by 4 bases and J by 0 bases, with 11 bases of the junction left unmatched. The CDR3 region has the DNA TGTGCCAGCAGTTGGGGACAGGGGGTTCCTAGGAGCTCCTACAATGAGCAGTTCTTC. This translates into CASSWGQGVPRSSYNEQFF.

The table lists this clone with a few counts. This chain links TRBV28 with TRBJ2-3; D is perhaps TRBD1 (5 bases). The CDR3 consists of 16 residues. Germline V CDR1 and CDR2: MDHEN, SYDVKM. V was pared by 5 bases and J by 1 base, with 16 bases between. CDR3 residues: CASSKPTGWGTDTQYF. CDR3 DNA: TGTGCCAGCAGTAAGCCAACAGGATGGGGCACAGATACGCAGTATTTT.

This clone was detected a few times. The chain has TRBV21-1 and TRBJ1-2; the D segment call TRBD1 is taken from the table without a DNA check. TRBV21-1 is listed as a pseudogene. The CDR3 is 14 residues long. This CDR3 is CASSKFLDSEGYTF. As DNA, the CDR3 is TGTGCCAGCAGCAAATTCCTAGACAGTGAGGGCTACACCTTC.

The chain recombines TRBV3-1 (or the pseudogene TRBV3-2) with TRBJ1-2; 7 bases map to TRBD1. The germline CDR1 and CDR2 sequences are LGHDT and YNNKEL (reference sequence). V dropped 4 bases and J dropped 4; count of bases not matched to a gene: 3. The length of the CDR3 is 13 residues. In DNA, the CDR3 is TGTGCCAGCAGCCGACAGGGCTTCTATGGCTACACCTTC. This translates into CASSRQGFYGYTF.

The rearrangement joins TRBV13 to TRBJ1-1; tentative D call: TRBD1 (5 bases). The V gene's germline CDR1 is PRHDT and CDR2 FYEKMQ (reference sequence). CDR3 length: 14 residues. Trimming took off 5 bases at V and 1 base at J, with 11 bases between the two ends. CDR3 sequence reads: CASSEQAPNTEAFF. For the CDR3, the DNA is TGTGCCAGCAGCGAACAGGCCCCGAACACTGAAGCTTTCTTT.

V is TRBV28 and J is TRBJ1-2, with TRBD1 matching 9 bases. This CDR3 has 15 amino acids. Per the germline V gene, CDR1 is MDHEN and CDR2 is SYDVKM. V shed 5 bases, J shed 4 bases, and the junction held 8 bases outside the gene matches. Here the CDR3 DNA reads TGTGCCAGCAGTGCCCCAACAGGGGGCCTCTATGGCTACACCTTC. Protein sequence: CASSAPTGGLYGYTF.

V and J are TRBV6-5 and TRBJ1-5; D unresolved. Germline loops: CDR1 MNHEY, CDR2 SVGAGI. The V and J ends lost 5 bases and 4 bases respectively, with 9 bases between them. The CDR3 sequence is 13 residues long. CDR3 coding DNA: TGTGCCAGCAGTCTGCTGGAGAATCAGCCCCAGCATTTT. Its translation is CASSLLENQPQHF.

The chain uses TRBV2 and TRBJ2-7; 7 bases agree with TRBD2. V lost 8 bases to trimming and J lost 2 bases; unmatched junction nucleotides: 12. The CDR3 totals 15 residues. Germline V gene sequence: CDR1 SNHLY, CDR2 FYNNEI. CDR3 in DNA: TGTGCCAGCCAAAATGAGGCTAGCGGTCCCTACGAGCAGTACTTC. Its translation is CASQNEASGPYEQYF.

V and J are TRBV28 and TRBJ2-1; 13 bases fit TRBD2. This CDR3 spans 17 amino acids. V lost 8 bases, J lost 0 bases, and 7 bases stayed unmatched. Germline loops: CDR1 MDHEN, CDR2 SYDVKM. The CDR3 region has the DNA TGTGCCAGCGTTGAACTAGCGGGAGGGCTCTCCTACAATGAGCAGTTCTTC. Protein: CASVELAGGLSYNEQFF.

The chain joins TRBV2 to TRBJ1-5, with TRBD1 identical over 12 bases. V lost 3 bases and J lost 4; bases outside the gene matches: 1. CDR3 length: 15 residues. CDR1 and CDR2 from the germline V gene are SNHLY and FYNNEI. In DNA form, the CDR3 reads TGTGCCAGCAGTGAGGGACAGGGGGCGAATCAGCCCCAGCATTTT. Translated, it gives CASSEGQGANQPQHF.

The chain is built from TRBV5-1 and TRBJ2-7; tentative D call: TRBD1 (6 bases). The length of the CDR3 is 14 residues. Germline V CDR1 and CDR2: SGHRS, YFSETQ. Trimming stripped 4 bases from V and 0 bases from J, with 11 bases between. CDR3 coding DNA: TGCGCCAGCAGCGGGACGACAGGCTCCTACGAGCAGTACTTC. It encodes CASSGTTGSYEQYF.

The genes are TRBV10-3 and TRBJ2-7; TRBD1 might be the D (5 bases). The germline V gene has CDR1 ENHRY and CDR2 SYGVKD. The V end lost 2 bases, the J end lost 2 bases, and 13 bases lay between the germline ends. The CDR3 has 15 amino acids. The CDR3 protein is CAISESQTVAYEQYF. In nucleotides, the CDR3 is TGTGCCATCAGTGAGAGCCAGACAGTAGCCTACGAGCAGTACTTC.

The chain couples TRBV2 to TRBJ1-2; 7 bases map to TRBD1. The CDR3 length is 14 residues. The ends lost 5 bases at V and 2 bases at J; junction bases unmatched: 5. Germline V lookup: CDR1 SNHLY, CDR2 FYNNEI. The CDR3, as DNA: TGTGCCAGCAGTCGGGAGACAGGGAACTATGGCTACACCTTC. This codes for CASSRETGNYGYTF.

This clone showed up just a few times. This chain connects TRBV7-9 to TRBJ1-1; perhaps TRBD1 as D (5 bases). The CDR3 is made up of 14 amino acids. The ends were cut back, 6 bases at V and 1 base at J, with 12 bases in the middle. Germline values: CDR1 SEHNR, CDR2 FQNEAQ (reference sequence). The CDR3 sequence is CASRTGHRNTEAFF. CDR3 coding DNA: TGTGCCAGCAGGACCGGACACCGGAACACTGAAGCTTTCTTT.

The chain has TRBV2 and TRBJ2-5, with D unresolved. The CDR3 has 13 residues. Germline CDR1 reads SNHLY; CDR2 reads FYNNEI. V was trimmed by 6 bases and J by 5 bases, leaving 13 bases between them. The CDR3 nucleotides are TGTGCCAGCAGATTAACCTCCGGGGAGACCCAGTACTTC. Amino acids: CASRLTSGETQYF.

The chain uses TRBV19 and TRBJ1-4; weak D call: TRBD1 (6 bases). Trimming pared 3 bases from V and 8 bases from J, leaving 19 bases between. Germline CDR1 reads LNHDA; CDR2 reads SQIVND (reference sequence). The CDR3 is made up of 16 amino acids. The CDR3 region is CASSIPPGQNREKLFF. The CDR3 region has the DNA TGTGCCAGTAGTATTCCACCGGGACAAAATAGAGAAAAACTGTTTTTT.

V is TRBV30 and J is TRBJ2-7; D not certain. The V gene lost 2 bases and the J gene lost 2 bases, with 19 bases spanning the gap. The length of the CDR3 is 16 residues. Germline CDR1 reads GTSNPN; CDR2 reads SVGIG (reference sequence). CDR3 sequence reads: CAWSSSLVSITYEQYF. The CDR3 DNA follows: TGTGCCTGGAGTTCTTCTCTGGTGAGCATCACCTACGAGCAGTACTTC.

This clone appeared a few times. The chain carries TRBV7-2 and TRBJ2-7; D is perhaps TRBD1 (6 bases). From germline, CDR1 is SGHTA and CDR2 FQGNSA. Trimming cost V 1 base and J 0 bases, with 16 bases left between them. This CDR3 is built from 17 residues. CDR3 in DNA: TGTGCCAGCAGCTTAGAGATCGCACAGGGCAGCTCCTACGAGCAGTACTTC. Residues: CASSLEIAQGSSYEQYF.

This sequence joins TRBV6-5 and TRBJ2-7, with a possible D match to TRBD1 (6 bases). The CDR3 is 14 amino acids. Germline V gene lookup returns CDR1 MNHEY and CDR2 SVGAGI. V was clipped by 4 bases and J by 4 bases, with 14 bases between them. CDR3 DNA sequence: TGTGCCAGCAGTTCCCGGGACATGCATTACGAGCAGTACTTC. Translating it yields CASSSRDMHYEQYF.